This T cell receptor beta chain was documented in a study of CD8+ T cells in alopecia areata. Background on the study: Patients remained on tofacitinib for 6 to 18 months and then went 6 months without it.

Treatment indicated: oral pan-JAK inhibitor, 5-10 mg twice daily. Remarks on this clone: Its target is unknown.

Study-wide results and caveats: Especially in alopecia totalis/universalis, lesional scalp showed greater clonality than normal scalp did.

RNA extraction was followed by reverse transcription into cDNA, which acted as the sequencing template. Generated by immunoSEQ multiplex PCR, the TCRdb table keeps only in-frame clones and is missing some. The sample has over 150,000 clones; approximately 60% are singletons. Per the germline V gene, CDR1 is MGHDK and CDR2 is SYGVNS. CDR3 size: 18 residues. V lost 5 bases and J lost 4; bases outside the gene matches: 18. The V call is TRBV25-1, the J call TRBJ1-1, with TRBD1 matching 8 bases. The sample here was CD4+ T cells sorted from blood, taken at week 24, from a patient treated with tofacitinib. The source of this sequence is a human donor with alopecia areata. The CDR3 sequence is CASSPVAGRGRWGTEAFF. The CDR3 DNA reads as TGTGCCAGCAGTCCCGTCGCGGGCAGGGGGCGCTGGGGCACTGAAGCTTTCTTT.